The rows below give T cell receptor beta chains drawn from one sample of a study of blood T cell repertoires in COVID-19. Here immunoSEQ multiplex PCR was the method, and the copy in TCRdb shows in-frame clones only, minus some. Of some 150,000 clones listed, around four fifths were seen once; the top ten hold around 3.1%. Material: peripheral blood. The source of these receptors is a woman aged 40 to 50 with active or convalescent COVID-19. The CDR3 runs from the conserved cysteine through the conserved F or W. The D gene is left open where the match is weak. Clone size is given for some rows only: seen once, a few or many times, or a class if the clone is expanded.

>.|once|TRBV10-3|TRBJ2-2
CAISVQGLSNTGELFF
TGTGCCATCAGTGTTCAGGGCCTGTCGAACACCGGGGAGCTGTTTTTT
>.|.|TRBV30|TRBJ1-6
CAWKGGSYNSPLHF
TGTGCCTGGAAGGGAGGCAGCTATAATTCACCCCTCCACTTT
>.|.|TRBV19|TRBJ2-7
CASSLPGREQYF
TGTGCCAGTAGTCTACCCGGCAGGGAGCAGTACTTC
>.|.|TRBV5-5|TRBJ1-3
CASSLLLSGNTIYF
TGTGCCAGCAGCTTGCTGCTATCTGGAAACACCATATATTTT
>.|.|TRBV4-2|TRBJ1-5
CASSQDLAGRYSNQPQHF
TGTGCCAGCAGCCAAGATTTAGCGGGCAGGTATAGCAATCAGCCCCAGCATTTT
>TRBD1|few|TRBV30|TRBJ1-6
CAWSPLGTGYNSPLHF
TGTGCCTGGAGCCCCCTGGGGACAGGGTATAATTCACCCCTCCACTTT
>TRBD1|.|TRBV24-1|TRBJ2-2
CATSEGQGYTGELFF
TGTGCCACCAGTGAGGGACAGGGTTACACCGGGGAGCTGTTTTTT
>.|.|TRBV10-2|TRBJ2-3
CASSEGAGTSRTDTQYF
TGCGCCAGCAGTGAGGGCGCCGGGACTTCTAGGACAGATACGCAGTATTTT
>.|many|TRBV27|TRBJ1-2
CASSSTGLANYGYTF
TGTGCCAGCAGTTCAACAGGCCTCGCTAACTATGGCTACACCTTC
>TRBD1|.|TRBV9|TRBJ1-1
CASSVPQGADTEAFF
TGTGCCAGCAGCGTACCACAGGGGGCAGACACTGAAGCTTTCTTT
>TRBD2|.|TRBV28|TRBJ2-1
CASRDPGLAGSSSYNEQFF
TGTGCCAGCAGGGATCCGGGACTAGCGGGGTCTAGCTCCTACAATGAGCAGTTCTTC
>.|once|TRBV12-3/TRBV12-4|TRBJ2-7
CASTSRGEQYF
TGTGCCAGCACCTCTCGAGGAGAGCAGTACTTC
>TRBD2|.|TRBV3-1/TRBV3-2|TRBJ2-7
CASSPTGLAGVGEQYF
TGTGCCAGCAGCCCGACCGGACTAGCGGGAGTCGGCGAGCAGTACTTC
>.|.|TRBV27|TRBJ1-1
CASSLHGEGQAFF
TGTGCCAGCAGCCTTCATGGGGAGGGCCAAGCTTTCTTT
>.|.|TRBV12-3/TRBV12-4|TRBJ2-5
CASSLAGTPIDF
TGTGCCAGCAGTTTAGCCGGGACTCCGATAGACTTC
>TRBD1|.|TRBV5-1|TRBJ1-2
CASSSGQGAGGTGYTF
TGCGCCAGCAGCTCGGGACAGGGGGCCGGGGGGACTGGCTACACCTTC
>TRBD1|.|TRBV6-5|TRBJ2-1
CASSTTGTGAQFF
TGTGCCAGCAGTACAACCGGGACAGGGGCGCAGTTCTTC
>.|.|TRBV19|TRBJ2-7
CASSADPGASQYF
TGTGCCAGTAGTGCCGACCCAGGGGCATCGCAGTACTTC
>.|.|TRBV11-2|TRBJ2-1
CASSLGHNNEQFF
TGTGCCAGCAGCTTAGGTCACAACAATGAGCAGTTCTTC
>.|.|TRBV7-8|TRBJ1-4
CASSRITATNEKLFF
TGTGCCAGCAGCCGCATAACAGCAACTAATGAAAAACTGTTTTTT
>.|.|TRBV20-1|TRBJ1-1
CSARRLPEAFF
TGCAGTGCTAGACGGTTACCTGAAGCTTTCTTT
>.|once|TRBV13|TRBJ2-4
CASSPGSLAKNIQYF
TGTGCCAGCAGCCCCGGGTCTCTAGCCAAAAACATTCAGTACTTC
>TRBD1|.|TRBV30|TRBJ2-5
CAWHRTGTGQETQYF
TGTGCCTGGCATCGAACCGGGACAGGGCAAGAGACCCAGTACTTC
>.|.|TRBV19|TRBJ1-5
CASSISGVNNQPQHF
TGTGCCAGTAGTATTTCGGGGGTCAACAATCAGCCCCAGCATTTT
>TRBD2|.|TRBV6-6|TRBJ2-3
CASSLAGGLTGTDTQYF
TGTGCCAGCAGTCTAGCGGGGGGGCTTACTGGGACAGATACGCAGTATTTT
>TRBD1|.|TRBV9|TRBJ1-1
CASSVGQGAGTEAFF
TGTGCCAGCAGCGTAGGTCAGGGGGCCGGAACTGAAGCTTTCTTT
>TRBD1|.|TRBV7-9|TRBJ1-5
CASSIQGEAGQPQHF
TGTGCCAGCAGCATACAGGGGGAGGCTGGTCAGCCCCAGCATTTT
>.|.|TRBV18|TRBJ1-4
CASSPPKGTGREKLFF
TGTGCCAGCTCACCACCGAAGGGAACAGGTCGGGAAAAACTGTTTTTT
>.|.|TRBV28|TRBJ1-2
CASSSRTNYTF
TGTGCCAGCAGTTCAAGAACAAACTACACCTTC
>.|.|TRBV10-3|TRBJ1-1
CAISENGGNTEAFF
TGTGCCATCAGTGAGAACGGGGGAAACACTGAAGCTTTCTTT
>TRBD1|few|TRBV14|TRBJ2-5
CASSQGQGATQYF
TGTGCCAGCAGCCAGGGCCAGGGGGCGACCCAGTACTTC
>TRBD1|.|TRBV28|TRBJ1-3
CASSRGQGQSSGNTIYF
TGTGCCAGCAGCCGAGGACAGGGCCAGAGCTCTGGAAACACCATATATTTT
>TRBD1|.|TRBV2|TRBJ1-1
CASSGQGASTEAFF
TGTGCCAGCAGTGGACAGGGGGCGAGCACTGAAGCTTTCTTT
>.|.|TRBV9|TRBJ2-3
CATGGGSSTDTQYF
TGTGCCACCGGCGGCGGGTCTAGCACAGATACGCAGTATTTT
>.|few|TRBV4-1|TRBJ2-7
CASSQAGLRLEQYF
TGCGCCAGCAGCCAAGCGGGACTGCGGCTTGAGCAGTACTTC
>TRBD1|.|TRBV29-1|TRBJ2-1
CSAAGDRARNEQFF
TGCAGCGCCGCGGGGGACAGGGCAAGGAATGAGCAGTTCTTC
>.|.|TRBV18|TRBJ1-6
CASSPIGDNSPLHF
TGTGCCAGCTCACCAATAGGGGATAATTCACCCCTCCACTTT
>TRBD1|once|TRBV5-1|TRBJ1-1
CASSPRTGGTEAFF
TGCGCCAGCAGCCCACGGACAGGGGGGACTGAAGCTTTCTTT
>TRBD1|.|TRBV9|TRBJ1-5
CASSVGQGGNQPQHF
TGTGCCAGCAGCGTGGGACAGGGGGGCAATCAGCCCCAGCATTTT
>.|.|TRBV4-3|TRBJ2-7
CASSQNLPRVFSYEQYF
TGCGCCAGCAGCCAAAACCTCCCCCGGGTATTCTCCTACGAGCAGTACTTC
>TRBD2|.|TRBV7-2|TRBJ2-3
CAGRLAGGSDTQYF
TGTGCCGGGCGCCTAGCGGGGGGATCAGATACGCAGTATTTT